This TCR beta chain was captured by sequencing in a study of monozygotic twins with cystic fibrosis. Note on this clone: Its antigen is not identified.

V lost 4 bases to trimming and J lost 4 bases; unmatched junction nucleotides: 4. Germline V gene data show CDR1 as SGHRS and CDR2 as YFSETQ. The CDR3 contains 13 residues. The data were produced by immunoSEQ multiplex PCR, yet TCRdb's version contains in-frame clones alone and is incomplete. The sample records about 30,000 clones, roughly 80% being singletons. Study-wide points: Clonality was generally low (median approximately 0.0088), higher in the most severe patients. Monozygotic CF twin pairs shared significantly more nucleotide-identical clonotypes than unrelated CF individuals did. In this small cohort, shared CDR3 numbers showed no association with age, concordance or disease severity. V usage most resembled the co-twin in 13 of 16 pairs.

The sequence was obtained from a girl aged 2-9 years with cystic fibrosis. The sequenced sample was blood. This chain uses TRBV5-1 with TRBJ2-5; TRBD1 matches 7 bases. Here the CDR3 DNA reads TGCGCCAGCAGCCTGACAGGGTCAGAGACCCAGTACTTC. Its protein product is CASSLTGSETQYF.